The 32 T cell receptor beta chains presented below share a single source sample, sequenced in a study of lymphopenia after photon versus proton radiotherapy. Clones were sequenced by immunoSEQ multiplex PCR, and TCRdb holds only the in-frame ones, with some missing. The sample yields 25,000 to 35,000 clones, roughly 87% seen once. Material: peripheral blood, obtained from a patient treated with proton-based radiotherapy. The receptors derive from a woman aged 70 to 79 with pancreatic cancer. Some clones in this sample may be carry-over from other donors' samples.

The chain is built from TRBV6-1 and TRBJ2-5, with 7 bases that match TRBD2. The V gene's germline CDR1 is MNHNS and CDR2 SASEGT. Losses at the gene ends were 4 bases for V and 4 bases for J; bases not matched to a gene: 9. The length of the CDR3 is 15 residues. CDR3 loop: CASSVGLAAGETQYF. Here the CDR3 DNA reads TGTGCCAGCAGTGTTGGTCTAGCGGCGGGAGAGACCCAGTACTTC.

This chain joins TRBV30 and TRBJ1-2; 9 positions match TRBD1. This CDR3 contains 14 residues. CDR1 and CDR2 (germline): GTSNPN, SVGIG (reference sequence). The V segment lost 3 bases and the J segment 4 bases; nucleotides outside the gene matches: 6. The CDR3 reads CAWSLTGGAYGYTF. The CDR3 nucleotides read TGTGCCTGGAGCCTCACAGGGGGCGCCTATGGCTACACCTTC.

This clone was recorded only once. J is TRBJ2-2 and V is TRBV7-2, with unresolved D. Trimming took 2 bases from V and 0 from J, leaving 13 bases between them. CDR3 length: 17 residues. Germline-derived CDR1 and CDR2 are SGHTA and FQGNSA. CDR3 region: CASSLFVVRSNTGELFF. The DNA of the CDR3 is TGTGCCAGCAGCTTATTCGTCGTCAGGTCGAACACCGGGGAGCTGTTTTTT.

V gene TRBV9 combines with J gene TRBJ1-5; D might be TRBD1 (6 bases). This CDR3 is built from 14 residues. Germline CDR1 is SGDLS and CDR2 is YYNGEE. Trimming shortened V by 4 bases and J by 9 bases, and 17 bases separated the two germline ends. CDR3 residues: CASSSRDMGWPQHF. In nucleotides, the CDR3 is TGTGCCAGCAGCTCCCGGGACATGGGTTGGCCCCAGCATTTT.

This chain uses TRBV19 with TRBJ2-7, with TRBD1 identical over 9 bases. V dropped 6 bases and J dropped 4; count of bases not matched to a gene: 16. Germline lookup yields CDR1 LNHDA and CDR2 SQIVND (reference sequence). The CDR3 is 17 amino acids. In DNA form, the CDR3 reads TGTGCCAGTAGCTCCACCGAATTCCAGACAGGGGGGTACGAGCAGTACTTC. It specifies CASSSTEFQTGGYEQYF.

The V gene is TRBV28, the J gene TRBJ1-2; D is unresolved. CDR3 length equals 15 residues. V was shortened by 3 bases and J by 4 bases, with 15 bases between the two germline ends. Germline V CDR1 and CDR2: MDHEN, SYDVKM. The CDR3 here is CASSLVIGGTYGYTF. The CDR3 DNA reads as TGTGCCAGCAGTTTGGTTATCGGCGGCACCTATGGCTACACCTTC.

The rearrangement joins TRBV5-1 to TRBJ2-4; 11 nucleotides line up with TRBD2. CDR3 length: 20 residues. Looked up from germline, CDR1 is SGHRS and CDR2 is YFSETQ. V lost 3 bases and J lost 1; bases outside the gene matches: 15. CDR3 residues: CASSSNQLAGAGLAKNIQYF. In DNA, the CDR3 is TGCGCCAGCAGCTCCAACCAACTAGCGGGAGCGGGTTTGGCCAAAAACATTCAGTACTTC.

The J gene is TRBJ1-2, the V gene TRBV13, with 7 bases matching TRBD1. The V and J ends lost 1 base and 5 bases, in that order; junction bases with no gene match: 7. Germline V gene sequence: CDR1 PRHDT, CDR2 FYEKMQ (reference sequence). This CDR3 region has 15 residues. As DNA, the CDR3 is TGTGCCAGCAGCTTAGCCGACAGGGAGGTTTATGGCTACACCTTC. Translated, it gives CASSLADREVYGYTF. The full variable domain, with the rest looked up from reference TRBV13 and TRBJ1-2, is AAGVIQSPRHLIKEKRETATLKCYPIPRHDTVYWYQQGPGQDPQFLISFYEKMQSDKGSIPDRFSAQQFSDYHSELNMSSLELGDSALYFCASSLADREVYGYTFGSGTRLTVV.

This rearrangement joins TRBV27 to TRBJ1-6; D not certain. Trimming shortened V by 2 bases and J by 7 bases, and 18 bases separated the two germline ends. The length of the CDR3 is 17 residues. Germline CDR1 is MNHEY and CDR2 is SMNVEV (reference sequence). The CDR3 region has the DNA TGTGCCAGCAGTTTAATCGGCCGTCGGGCCATGAATTCACCCCTCCACTTT. Protein: CASSLIGRRAMNSPLHF.

V usage is TRBV19 and J usage is TRBJ2-7, with 7 bases aligning to TRBD1. Germline V gene lookup returns CDR1 LNHDA and CDR2 SQIVND (reference sequence). Losses at the gene ends were 8 bases for V and 4 bases for J; bases not matched to a gene: 11. The CDR3 has 14 residues. CDR3 sequence: CASAMTGNRYEQYF. CDR3 sequence (DNA): TGTGCCAGTGCAATGACAGGGAATCGGTACGAGCAGTACTTC.

For the CDR3, the DNA is TGCAGTGCTAGGAGGTACAATGAGCAGTTCTTC. It is translated as CSARRYNEQFF. This sequence joins TRBV20-1 and TRBJ2-1; no clear D. Trimming took off 3 bases at V and 4 bases at J, with 4 bases between the two ends. The CDR3 is 11 residues long. Germline V gene data show CDR1 as DFQATT and CDR2 as SNEGSKA (reference sequence).

The CDR3 sequence: CASSRRAGSYEQYF. For the CDR3, the DNA is TGTGCCAGTAGTAGGAGAGCGGGTTCCTACGAGCAGTACTTC. The chain carries TRBV19 and TRBJ2-7; D perhaps matches TRBD2 (6 bases). Per germline, CDR1 LNHDA and CDR2 SQIVND (reference sequence). The CDR3 sequence is 14 residues long. Trimming pared 4 bases from V and 1 base from J, leaving 11 bases between.

The chain recombines TRBV11-2 with TRBJ1-1; D not resolved. V lost 1 base and J 2 bases, leaving 14 bases between the germline ends. This CDR3 contains 16 residues. Germline V gene sequence: CDR1 SGHAT, CDR2 FQNNGV. As DNA, the CDR3 is TGTGCCAGCAGCTTAGGGGTTCTACCCGGAAACACTGAAGCTTTCTTT. It specifies CASSLGVLPGNTEAFF.

The chain recombines TRBV5-1 with TRBJ2-1; weak D call: TRBD2 (6 bases). Per germline, CDR1 SGHRS and CDR2 YFSETQ. The CDR3 runs to 14 residues. V was clipped by 10 bases and J by 4 bases, with 18 bases between them. CDR3 coding DNA: TGCGCCTCAACCCGGGACTTGTGGTACAATGAGCAGTTCTTC. Encoded protein: CASTRDLWYNEQFF.

This clone was observed a handful of times. The rearrangement joins TRBV6-1 to TRBJ1-5, with TRBD1 identical over 10 bases. The V segment lost 4 bases and the J segment 7 bases; nucleotides outside the gene matches: 7. In germline, CDR1 is MNHNS, CDR2 SASEGT. The CDR3 has 15 residues. The CDR3 sequence is CASSVPGQGRQPQHF. The CDR3 DNA sequence: TGTGCCAGCAGTGTCCCGGGACAGGGGCGGCAGCCCCAGCATTTT.

The J gene is TRBJ1-1, the V gene TRBV9; no definite D call. The V gene lost 0 bases and the J gene lost 0 bases, with 12 bases spanning the gap. In germline, CDR1 is SGDLS, CDR2 YYNGEE. There are 16 residues in the CDR3. The CDR3 loop is CASSVVQESMNTEAFF. CDR3 DNA: TGTGCCAGCAGCGTAGTTCAAGAAAGCATGAACACTGAAGCTTTCTTT.

The chain has TRBV29-1 and TRBJ2-1, with D perhaps matching TRBD1 (6 bases). The CDR3 is 12 residues long. The V gene's germline CDR1 is SQVTM and CDR2 ANQGSEA. V was shortened by 6 bases and J by 6 bases, with 12 bases between the two germline ends. CDR3 residues: CSVEHRVNEQFF. CDR3 sequence (DNA): TGCAGCGTAGAGCACAGGGTCAATGAGCAGTTCTTC.

The chain links TRBV6-1 to TRBJ2-7, with 12 nucleotides matching TRBD1. This CDR3 region has 14 residues. V dropped 7 bases and J dropped 6; count of bases not matched to a gene: 7. The germline gives CDR1 MNHNS, CDR2 SASEGT. The CDR3: CASTNRDRGREQYF. In DNA, the CDR3 is TGTGCCAGCACCAACCGGGACAGGGGGCGCGAGCAGTACTTC.

The chain has TRBV7-9 and TRBJ2-6, with D tentatively TRBD1 (5 bases). V was trimmed by 5 bases and J by 1 base, leaving 9 bases between them. CDR1 is SEHNR and CDR2 is FQNEAQ in the germline V gene (reference sequence). This CDR3 has 15 amino acids. CDR3 region: CASSRGQSGANVLTF. As DNA, the CDR3 is TGTGCCAGCAGCCGCGGACAATCTGGGGCCAACGTCCTGACTTTC.

This chain joins TRBV30 and TRBJ1-2; possibly TRBD1 for D (6 bases). Germline loops: CDR1 GTSNPN, CDR2 SVGIG (reference sequence). The CDR3 sequence is 14 residues long. With 1 base removed from V and 4 bases from J, the gap between germline ends came to 13 bases. The CDR3 protein is CAWSAGTTVYGYTF. In DNA, the CDR3 is TGTGCCTGGAGTGCCGGGACAACAGTCTATGGCTACACCTTC.

The chain has TRBV2 and TRBJ2-2, with a weak D call TRBD1 (6 bases). The V gene's germline CDR1 is SNHLY and CDR2 FYNNEI. The CDR3 extends over 14 amino acids. Trimming shortened V by 6 bases and J by 1 base, and 9 bases separated the two germline ends. This CDR3 reads CASRQDRNTGELFF. CDR3 in DNA: TGTGCCAGCAGACAGGACAGGAACACCGGGGAGCTGTTTTTT.

This chain links TRBV28 with TRBJ1-2, with 8 positions matching TRBD1. Germline assignment: CDR1 MDHEN and CDR2 SYDVKM. The CDR3 is made up of 13 amino acids. Trimming took 6 bases from V and 5 from J; bases not matched to a gene: 5. Written as DNA, the CDR3 is TGTGCCAGCAGGACAGGGGTGGAATATGGCTACACCTTC. Translating gives CASRTGVEYGYTF.

This clone occurred a few times. This chain connects TRBV30 to TRBJ1-4, with unresolved D. Germline V lookup: CDR1 GTSNPN, CDR2 SVGIG (reference sequence). The CDR3 loop spans 19 amino acids. V dropped 1 base and J dropped 0 bases, with 21 bases sitting between them. The CDR3 sequence is CAWSGGQSLGIPTNEKLFF. CDR3 DNA: TGTGCCTGGAGTGGGGGTCAGAGCCTAGGAATACCAACTAATGAAAAACTGTTTTTT.

This clone has only a few counts. CDR3 region: CASSAQAGHTEAFF. In DNA form, the CDR3 reads TGTGCCAGCAGCGCCCAGGCCGGGCACACTGAAGCTTTCTTT. This chain joins TRBV9 and TRBJ1-1; D is uncertain. Germline V gene lookup returns CDR1 SGDLS and CDR2 YYNGEE. The CDR3 is made up of 14 amino acids. V was shortened by 3 bases and J by 3 bases, with 12 bases between the two germline ends.

This clone appeared a few times. The genes are TRBV6-6 and TRBJ2-5, with 11 bases lining up with TRBD1. V dropped 6 bases and J dropped 5; count of bases not matched to a gene: 2. Germline CDR1 is MNHNY and CDR2 is SVGAGI (reference sequence). This CDR3 is built from 13 residues. The CDR3: CASRRDRGETQYF. CDR3 sequence (DNA): TGTGCCAGCAGGCGGGACAGGGGGGAGACCCAGTACTTC.

The CDR3 loop is CASSAAGQGPYEQYF. The CDR3 DNA sequence: TGTGCCAGCAGTGCAGCGGGACAGGGCCCCTACGAGCAGTACTTC. The chain couples TRBV6-4 to TRBJ2-7; 9 positions match TRBD1. The CDR3 consists of 15 residues. The junction had 6 bases not matched to a gene; V was cut back by 4 bases and J by 2 bases. Germline values: CDR1 MRHNA, CDR2 SNTAGT.

The chain links TRBV2 to TRBJ2-1, with a possible D match to TRBD1 (6 bases). From germline, CDR1 is SNHLY and CDR2 FYNNEI. The V and J ends lost 2 bases and 7 bases respectively, with 6 bases between them. This CDR3 comprises 12 residues. CDR3 protein: CASSETGNEQFF. In DNA, the CDR3 is TGTGCCAGCAGTGAAACAGGGAATGAGCAGTTCTTC. The variable domain in full, completed from reference TRBV2 and TRBJ2-1, reads EPEVTQTPSHQVTQMGQEVILRCVPISNHLYFYWYRQILGQKVEFLVSFYNNEISEKSEIFDDQFSVERPDGSNFTLKIRSTKLEDSAMYFCASSETGNEQFFGPGTRLTVL.

V and J are TRBV7-2 and TRBJ2-3; 9 nucleotides align to TRBD2. The CDR3 runs 16 residues. After removal of 0 bases from V and 8 bases from J, the junction contained 9 bases not matched to a gene. Germline CDR1 and CDR2: SGHTA and FQGNSA. CDR3 region: CASSLAYLAGSSTQYF. The CDR3 DNA reads TGTGCCAGCAGCTTAGCGTACCTAGCGGGAAGTAGTACGCAGTATTTT.

Note on this clone: Other DNA sequences of this sample code for an identical CDR3. The chain recombines TRBV11-3 with TRBJ1-2, with a tentative D call TRBD1 (5 bases). This CDR3 is built from 12 residues. V lost 5 bases to trimming and J lost 6 bases, with 10 bases between them. Germline V gene lookup returns CDR1 SGHNT and CDR2 YENEEA. CDR3 coding DNA: TGTGCCAGCAGCCGAGGGGAGAATGGCTACACCTTC. It codes for CASSRGENGYTF.

The chain employs TRBV29-1 and TRBJ1-1, with no clear D. V gave up 6 bases and J gave up 1 base, with 9 bases separating them. CDR1 SQVTM and CDR2 ANQGSEA come from the germline V gene. The CDR3 totals 12 residues. CDR3 in DNA: TGCAGCGTCCTCGGATCGAACACTGAAGCTTTCTTT. Protein: CSVLGSNTEAFF.

The chain is built from TRBV28 and TRBJ2-7, with no clear D. The CDR3 extends over 14 amino acids. Germline V gene data show CDR1 as MDHEN and CDR2 as SYDVKM. Trimming took off 3 bases at V and 1 base at J, with 10 bases between the two ends. The CDR3 region is CASSLGGRSYEQYF. The CDR3 DNA reads TGTGCCAGCAGTTTGGGCGGACGATCCTACGAGCAGTACTTC.

The chain recombines TRBV6-5 with TRBJ1-3; no firm D call. The V gene lost 2 bases and the J gene lost 2 bases, with 7 bases spanning the gap. Germline assignment: CDR1 MNHEY and CDR2 SVGAGI. The CDR3 is made up of 14 amino acids. CDR3 in DNA: TGTGCCAGCAGTTACAGGGAAACTGGAAACACCATATATTTT. This codes for CASSYRETGNTIYF.